A single sample gave rise to the 31 T cell receptor beta chains below, sequenced in a study of T cell clonotyping in hematopoietic cell transplantation. Regarding time point: recipient sample about 28 days before transplant, after cytoreduction. Some clones are missing from TCRdb's copy, which holds only in-frame ones; the method was immunoSEQ multiplex PCR. The data show around 80,000 clones, about 96% seen once. This material consisted of peripheral blood mononuclear cells, taken before stem cell transplant. The receptors were gathered from a woman aged 45-65 years with acute myeloid leukemia. Some clones in this sample may be carry-over from other donors' samples.

The J gene is TRBJ1-1, the V gene TRBV30; a possible D gene is TRBD1 (6 bases). CDR3 length: 14 amino acids. Trimming left V 5 bases short and J 5 bases short, with 18 bases between. Germline V gene sequence: CDR1 GTSNPN, CDR2 SVGIG (reference sequence). CDR3 coding DNA: TGTGCCTGGCTAGGACAGACGCGGAGGACTGAAGCTTTCTTT. It codes for CAWLGQTRRTEAFF.

V usage is TRBV2 and J usage is TRBJ2-5; 11 positions match TRBD2. Germline-derived CDR1 and CDR2 are SNHLY and FYNNEI. V dropped 2 bases and J dropped 0; count of bases not matched to a gene: 8. The CDR3 extends over 18 amino acids. CDR3 in amino acids: CASSEMLAGGSYQETQYF. The CDR3 DNA reads TGTGCCAGCAGTGAAATGCTAGCGGGGGGATCGTACCAAGAGACCCAGTACTTC. Based on the CDR3 plus reference TRBV2 and TRBJ2-5, the full variable domain is EPEVTQTPSHQVTQMGQEVILRCVPISNHLYFYWYRQILGQKVEFLVSFYNNEISEKSEIFDDQFSVERPDGSNFTLKIRSTKLEDSAMYFCASSEMLAGGSYQETQYFGPGTRLLVL.

The CDR3 DNA is TGTGCCAGCAAACCATCGACAGGGGGTCGTTATGGCTACACCTTC. Translated, it gives CASKPSTGGRYGYTF. The gene calls are TRBV28 and TRBJ1-2; 9 nucleotides line up with TRBD1. V shed 7 bases and J 5 bases; nucleotides not matched to a gene: 11. The CDR3 is 15 residues long. Germline values: CDR1 MDHEN, CDR2 SYDVKM.

The gene calls are TRBV28 and TRBJ2-7, with 10 bases fitting TRBD2. Germline values: CDR1 MDHEN, CDR2 SYDVKM. The CDR3 length is 16 residues. Trimming removed 5 bases from V and 3 bases from J; junction bases left unmatched: 10. The chain's CDR3 is CASSPISGRAGYEQYF. CDR3 nucleotides: TGTGCCAGCAGTCCCATCAGCGGGAGGGCCGGCTACGAGCAGTACTTC.

V usage is TRBV28 and J usage is TRBJ2-3; D is uncertain. This CDR3 has 11 amino acids. Germline CDR1 reads MDHEN; CDR2 reads SYDVKM. The V and J ends lost 9 bases and 5 bases respectively, with 9 bases between them. CDR3 amino acids: CASQLLDTQYF. In DNA form, the CDR3 reads TGTGCCAGTCAGCTTTTAGATACGCAGTATTTT.

This clone came up a few times. CDR3 coding DNA: TGCGCCAGCAGCTTTGAAGGGAATAATGAAAAACTGTTTTTT. Translation gives CASSFEGNNEKLFF. The V gene is TRBV5-1, the J gene TRBJ1-4; D call uncertain. The germline CDR1 and CDR2 sequences are SGHRS and YFSETQ. The CDR3 runs to 14 residues. The V and J ends lost 2 bases and 4 bases respectively, with 9 bases between them.

The V gene is TRBV29-1, the J gene TRBJ2-1; 8 bases map to TRBD1. V lost 4 bases, J lost 7 bases, and 3 bases stayed unmatched. The CDR3 contains 12 residues. CDR1 SQVTM and CDR2 ANQGSEA come from the germline V gene. CDR3 region: CSVVWTGNEQFF. Here the CDR3 DNA reads TGCAGCGTTGTGTGGACAGGGAATGAGCAGTTCTTC.

V is TRBV6-1 and J is TRBJ1-6; D uncertain. This CDR3 has 14 residues. The germline V gene encodes CDR1 MNHNS and CDR2 SASEGT. Trimming took off 4 bases at V and 4 bases at J, with 8 bases between the two ends. CDR3 sequence: CASSVEDYNSPLHF. CDR3 nucleotides: TGTGCCAGCAGTGTTGAGGATTATAATTCACCCCTCCACTTT.

The rearrangement links TRBV6-5 to TRBJ2-3; maybe TRBD2 (5 bases). V was pared by 6 bases and J by 4 bases, with 14 bases between. The CDR3 is made up of 14 amino acids. In germline, CDR1 is MNHEY, CDR2 SVGAGI. The CDR3 region has the DNA TGTGCCAGCAGCCCAACTAGTACTGCAGATACGCAGTATTTT. Protein: CASSPTSTADTQYF.

This clone was seen a single time. The chain combines TRBV19 with TRBJ2-7; TRBD1 matches 9 bases. The V and J ends lost 4 bases and 3 bases, in that order; junction bases with no gene match: 13. This CDR3 spans 17 amino acids. Germline V gene data show CDR1 as LNHDA and CDR2 as SQIVND (reference sequence). The CDR3 spells CASSTPLGRGQGYEQYF. The CDR3 DNA is TGTGCCAGTAGTACACCCCTCGGGCGGGGACAGGGCTACGAGCAGTACTTC.

The V and J genes are TRBV30 and TRBJ2-7; D gene unclear. Trimming stripped 3 bases from V and 4 bases from J, with 13 bases between. Germline CDR1 and CDR2: GTSNPN and SVGIG (reference sequence). CDR3 length: 13 amino acids. For the CDR3, the DNA is TGTGCCTGGAGGTCATCCCACGGGTACGAGCAGTACTTC. It is translated as CAWRSSHGYEQYF.

This clone was seen once. Here the CDR3 DNA reads TGTGCCAGCAGTTTAAACAAGATCGGGACGGTACTATACGAGCAGTACTTC. Amino acids: CASSLNKIGTVLYEQYF. The chain is built from TRBV28 and TRBJ2-7, with D perhaps TRBD1 or TRBD2 (5 bases each). The CDR3 sequence is 17 residues long. The germline V and J ends were trimmed by 2 bases and 4 bases, with 21 bases remaining between them. Per the germline V gene, CDR1 is MDHEN and CDR2 is SYDVKM. Full variable domain (missing parts from reference TRBV28 and TRBJ2-7): DVKVTQSSRYLVKRTGEKVFLECVQDMDHENMFWYRQDPGLGLRLIYFSYDVKMKEKGDIPEGYSVSREKKERFSLILESASTNQTSMYLCASSLNKIGTVLYEQYFGPGTRLTVT.

The V and J genes are TRBV11-2 and TRBJ1-5; 7 bases align to TRBD1. V trimming: 5 bases; J trimming: 5 bases; junction bases outside the gene matches: 6. CDR3 length: 14 residues. From germline, CDR1 is SGHAT and CDR2 FQNNGV. CDR3 sequence (DNA): TGTGCCAGCAGCGTTTCAGGGGGGCATCAGCCCCAGCATTTT. It translates to CASSVSGGHQPQHF.

The chain is built from TRBV18 and TRBJ1-4, with D unclear. The CDR3 runs 15 residues. V was clipped by 6 bases and J by 8 bases, with 19 bases between them. Germline CDR1 and CDR2: KGHSH and LQKENI. CDR3 loop: CASSRSSGDSEKLFF. CDR3 DNA sequence: TGTGCCAGCTCCCGCTCGTCCGGGGATTCCGAAAAACTGTTTTTT.

In this sample, this clone turned up once. The rearrangement joins TRBV6-5 to TRBJ1-1; TRBD1 agrees at 8 bases. The germline CDR1 and CDR2 sequences are MNHEY and SVGAGI. Trimming cost V 1 base and J 9 bases; bases outside gene matches: 4. The CDR3 spans 13 residues. The CDR3 region has the DNA TGTGCCAGCAGTTACTTCCGGGACAGGCAAGCTTTCTTT. Its translation is CASSYFRDRQAFF.

The gene calls are TRBV2 and TRBJ2-7, with D unclear. Germline V gene lookup returns CDR1 SNHLY and CDR2 FYNNEI. V was cut by 6 bases and J by 2 bases, with 8 bases left in between. There are 12 residues in the CDR3. In nucleotides, the CDR3 is TGTGCCAGCAGCTACACTGCCTACGAGCAGTACTTC. Residues: CASSYTAYEQYF.

This clone was picked up one time. This chain uses TRBV30 with TRBJ2-3; D uncertain. CDR1 GTSNPN and CDR2 SVGIG come from the germline V gene (reference sequence). Trimming took off 0 bases at V and 1 base at J, with 5 bases between the two ends. CDR3 size: 13 residues. In DNA form, the CDR3 reads TGTGCCTGGAGTGTTAAAGGCACAGATACGCAGTATTTT. Its translation: CAWSVKGTDTQYF.

CDR3 sequence (DNA): TGTGCCTGGAGTCCAGGGGGCGTTGGTAGTACTGAAGCTTTCTTT. Amino acids: CAWSPGGVGSTEAFF. The chain carries TRBV30 and TRBJ1-1; 8 bases agree with TRBD1. The CDR3 totals 15 residues. V shed 2 bases and J 5 bases; nucleotides not matched to a gene: 10. Looked up from germline, CDR1 is GTSNPN and CDR2 is SVGIG (reference sequence).

This chain links TRBV19 with TRBJ1-5, with D hard to call. The CDR3 is made up of 15 amino acids. V lost 1 base and J lost 7, with 14 bases in between. Germline V gene data show CDR1 as LNHDA and CDR2 as SQIVND (reference sequence). CDR3 protein: CASSIVSPPWQPQHF. The CDR3 nucleotides are TGTGCCAGTAGTATAGTCTCCCCTCCTTGGCAGCCCCAGCATTTT.

The J gene is TRBJ1-2, the V gene TRBV27; possibly TRBD1 for D (5 bases). The CDR3 runs 13 residues. CDR1 and CDR2 (germline): MNHEY, SMNVEV (reference sequence). Trimming pared 10 bases from V and 8 bases from J, leaving 20 bases between. CDR3 loop: CATTTGRGTGYTF. The CDR3 coding sequence is TGTGCCACCACTACAGGCCGGGGAACGGGCTACACCTTC.

This sequence joins TRBV7-9 and TRBJ1-2; unclear D gene. Germline-derived CDR1 and CDR2 are SEHNR and FQNEAQ (reference sequence). The length of the CDR3 is 14 residues. The ends were cut back, 5 bases at V and 3 bases at J, with 13 bases in the middle. CDR3 in amino acids: CASSPRTRDYGYTF. The CDR3, as DNA: TGTGCCAGCAGCCCCAGGACCCGCGACTATGGCTACACCTTC. The variable domain in full, completed from reference TRBV7-9 and TRBJ1-2, reads DTGVSQNPRHKITKRGQNVTFRCDPISEHNRLYWYRQTLGQGPEFLTYFQNEAQLEKSRLLSDRFSAERPKGSFSTLEIQRTEQGDSAMYLCASSPRTRDYGYTFGSGTRLTVV.

Remarks on this clone: Distinct nucleotide sequences in the sample also encode this CDR3. This chain connects TRBV11-2 to TRBJ1-1, with D unclear. V was pared by 0 bases and J by 0 bases, with 2 bases between. Germline V gene lookup returns CDR1 SGHAT and CDR2 FQNNGV. The CDR3 extends over 13 amino acids. CDR3 region: CASSLEVNTEAFF. The CDR3 DNA follows: TGTGCCAGCAGCTTAGAGGTGAACACTGAAGCTTTCTTT.

The V gene is TRBV6-5, the J gene TRBJ1-1; perhaps TRBD1 as D (5 bases). Looked up from germline, CDR1 is MNHEY and CDR2 is SVGAGI. V was pared by 2 bases and J by 1 base, with 14 bases between. The CDR3 runs to 16 residues. Written as DNA, the CDR3 is TGTGCCAGCAGTTACGCCTCATCAGGGACGAACACTGAAGCTTTCTTT. Residues: CASSYASSGTNTEAFF.

The sample holds one count of this clone. CDR3 loop: CASSSLATGRGYTF. The CDR3 DNA reads TGTGCCAGCAGTTCCCTGGCGACAGGGAGAGGCTACACCTTC. The chain uses TRBV28 and TRBJ1-2, with 7 bases matching TRBD1. CDR3 length: 14 residues. CDR1 and CDR2 from the germline V gene are MDHEN and SYDVKM. V dropped 4 bases and J dropped 8; count of bases not matched to a gene: 10.

V gene TRBV30 combines with J gene TRBJ2-3, with 7 bases matching TRBD2. This CDR3 is built from 13 residues. The germline gives CDR1 GTSNPN, CDR2 SVGIG (reference sequence). V was clipped by 7 bases and J by 0 bases; unmatched bases: 4. The CDR3 nucleotides read TGTGCCTCCGGGACTACTAGCACAGATACGCAGTATTTT. Residues: CASGTTSTDTQYF.

The J gene is TRBJ1-1, the V gene TRBV11-2; D is undetermined. This CDR3 has 13 amino acids. Germline lookup yields CDR1 SGHAT and CDR2 FQNNGV. Trimming took off 3 bases at V and 0 bases at J, with 5 bases between the two ends. CDR3 sequence: CASSFEVNTEAFF. The CDR3 DNA reads as TGTGCCAGCAGCTTTGAGGTGAACACTGAAGCTTTCTTT.

The J gene is TRBJ2-7, the V gene TRBV30; TRBD1 matches 8 bases. CDR3 length: 13 residues. Germline values: CDR1 GTSNPN, CDR2 SVGIG (reference sequence). J gave up 2 bases and V 2 bases, and 2 bases lay outside the gene matches. Written as DNA, the CDR3 is TGTGCCTGGAGTTTCAGGGGGCCCTACGAGCAGTACTTC. Amino acid sequence: CAWSFRGPYEQYF. Looking up the rest from reference TRBV30 and TRBJ2-7 gives the full variable domain: SQTIHQWPATLVQPVGSPLSLECTVEGTSNPNLYWYRQAAGRGLQLLFYSVGIGQISSEVPQNLSASRPQDRQFILSSKKLLLSDSGFYLCAWSFRGPYEQYFGPGTRLTVT.

V is TRBV28 and J is TRBJ1-2; TRBD1 agrees at 12 bases. The CDR3 runs 17 residues. Germline CDR1 MDHEN, CDR2 SYDVKM. V shed 5 bases and J 9 bases; nucleotides not matched to a gene: 16. The CDR3 reads CASSPGTGGIRRSSYTF. CDR3 in DNA: TGTGCCAGCAGTCCTGGGACAGGGGGCATCAGGAGGTCTAGCTACACCTTC.

The V call is TRBV6-5, the J call TRBJ2-7; TRBD2 agrees at 7 bases. This CDR3 has 15 amino acids. The V segment lost 0 bases and the J segment 4 bases; nucleotides outside the gene matches: 6. CDR1 and CDR2 from the germline V gene are MNHEY and SVGAGI. The CDR3 DNA reads as TGTGCCAGCAGTTACTCGAATCTAGCGGTATACGAGCAGTACTTC. This sequence encodes CASSYSNLAVYEQYF.

The chain uses TRBV29-1 and TRBJ1-2; no definite D call. In germline, CDR1 is SQVTM, CDR2 ANQGSEA. The CDR3 totals 15 residues. V dropped 0 bases and J dropped 7 bases, with 18 bases sitting between them. The CDR3 loop is CSVEDSQTARLGYTF. The CDR3 nucleotides read TGCAGCGTTGAAGATTCACAGACGGCCCGGCTTGGCTACACCTTC. Variable domain in full (rest from reference TRBV29-1 and TRBJ1-2): SAVISQKPSRDICQRGTSLTIQCQVDSQVTMMFWYRQQPGQSLTLIATANQGSEATYESGFVIDKFPISRPNLTFSTLTVSNMSPEDSSIYLCSVEDSQTARLGYTFGSGTRLTVV.

This clone occurred a few times. The rearrangement joins TRBV11-2 to TRBJ2-7; tentatively, D is TRBD2 (5 bases). The length of the CDR3 is 14 residues. V shed 4 bases and J shed 4 bases, with 14 bases lying between them. CDR1 is SGHAT and CDR2 is FQNNGV in the germline V gene. This CDR3 reads CASSYNPGTYEQYF. Written as DNA, the CDR3 is TGTGCCAGCAGCTACAACCCGGGAACATACGAGCAGTACTTC.